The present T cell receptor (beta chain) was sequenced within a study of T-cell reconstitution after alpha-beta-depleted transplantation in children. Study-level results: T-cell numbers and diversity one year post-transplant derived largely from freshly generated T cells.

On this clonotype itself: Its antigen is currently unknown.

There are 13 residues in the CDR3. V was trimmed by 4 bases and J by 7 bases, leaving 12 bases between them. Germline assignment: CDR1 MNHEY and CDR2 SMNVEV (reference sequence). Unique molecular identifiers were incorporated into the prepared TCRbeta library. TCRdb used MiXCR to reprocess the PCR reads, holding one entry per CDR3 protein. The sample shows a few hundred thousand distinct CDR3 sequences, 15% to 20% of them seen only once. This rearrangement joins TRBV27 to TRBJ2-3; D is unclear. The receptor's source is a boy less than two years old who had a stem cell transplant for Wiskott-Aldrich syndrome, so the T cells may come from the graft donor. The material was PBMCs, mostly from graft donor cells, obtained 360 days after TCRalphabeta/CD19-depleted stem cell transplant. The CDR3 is CASSSWAQNTQYF. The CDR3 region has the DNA TGTGCCAGCAGTTCCTGGGCCCAGAATACGCAGTATTTT.